Sequencing of this T cell receptor (beta chain) was carried out in a study of T cell responses to AZD1222 COVID-19 vaccine (dated by TCRdb to about 2021). Regarding the research as a whole: Because spike-specific TCR depth and breadth did not differ between the two schedules, AZD1222 recipients who got a second dose at roughly 4 weeks were pooled with those who got a second dose at roughly 12 weeks. Trial participants were enrolled by age into subgroups of 18-55, 56-69 and 70-plus years, and around 150, 29 and 61 TCR-sequenced participants, respectively, were included in these subgroups. A total of more than 230 trial participants underwent TCR sequencing, of whom about 210 received two doses of AZD1222 and around 25 received two doses of the MenACWY control vaccine.

The CDR3 regions of human TCRbeta chains were analyzed by immunosequencing. Per the authors' processing: TCRs in the repertoires were compared against a reference library of SARS-CoV-2-specific TCRs that had been generated with the MIRA antigen-specificity platform. Breadth was defined as the fraction of unique TCRs that were SARS-CoV-2-associated. Depth was defined as the fraction of total T cells that were SARS-CoV-2-associated. Using the MIRA data, each spike-specific TCR was assigned both to the spike region to which the TCR was reactive and to a CD4 or CD8 class. Log10-transformed breadth and depth values were compared by one-way ANOVA with Sidak's multiple comparisons tests. TCRdb obtained this table from immuneACCESS and retained in-frame rearrangements with V and J assigned. These tables miss some clones; where compared with another copy, unresolved V genes account for less than half of the shortfall, and the remainder is unexplained. For V, J and clone size, that table is used; D and trimming come from the DNA. The sample table contains 140,000 to 150,000 clones; only one count was recorded for 91% of them. The top ten hold 1.1% to 1.5% of the sample.

In the paper's terms, the time point label means: baseline before first vaccination. Samples from vaccinated people were obtained from the UK trials COV001 and COV002, which included a single-blind randomized controlled phase 2/3 trial of AZD1222 (ChAdOx1 nCoV-19) in healthy adults. Trial participant PBMC samples were collected at day 0 and day 28 after the second dose for TCRbeta chain sequencing. On the study overall, not on this receptor specifically: A significant rise in spike-specific TCR breadth and depth was observed after two AZD1222 doses relative to day 0 and relative to MenACWY recipients. Participants were mostly white British and included more females than males, and it was suggested by the authors that clonal diversity may have been underestimated. The whole spike protein was spanned by vaccine-associated CD4 TCRs, and dominant responses were seen in regions 160-218 and 743-854. Conclusions about previously exposed vaccinees are limited, since just six AZD1222 recipients were seropositive for SARS-CoV-2 at baseline. The 56-69-year group was small, and its depth increase did not reach significance, likely because of low power. Because no day 14 peak-response samples were available, repertoires were characterized only after the peak T cell response. Epitopes outside the regions mutated in the B.1.351 and B.1.1.7 variants were reportedly recognized by nearly half of the unique spike-specific TCRs.

On this clone: The specificity of this receptor is unknown. The input lacks base qualities; no much larger clone sits a single base away.

The clonotype was recovered from an adult in good health. The sample was peripheral blood, taken on day 0 of AZD1222 vaccination.

The DNA is as follows: TGTGCCAGCAGTGAAGGGCAGCAGAATCAGCCCCAGCATTTT. This translates into CASSEGQQNQPQHF. The chain employs TRBV2 and TRBJ1-5, with the D gene uncertain. From the germline V gene, CDR1 is SNHLY and CDR2 is FYNNEI. Between the V and J ends, shortened by 1 base and 4 bases respectively, the junction contains 8 bases. From the cysteine up to the phenylalanine, the CDR3 has a length of 14 residues. Only the CDR3 DNA stays, 42 bases, in frame from base 1.